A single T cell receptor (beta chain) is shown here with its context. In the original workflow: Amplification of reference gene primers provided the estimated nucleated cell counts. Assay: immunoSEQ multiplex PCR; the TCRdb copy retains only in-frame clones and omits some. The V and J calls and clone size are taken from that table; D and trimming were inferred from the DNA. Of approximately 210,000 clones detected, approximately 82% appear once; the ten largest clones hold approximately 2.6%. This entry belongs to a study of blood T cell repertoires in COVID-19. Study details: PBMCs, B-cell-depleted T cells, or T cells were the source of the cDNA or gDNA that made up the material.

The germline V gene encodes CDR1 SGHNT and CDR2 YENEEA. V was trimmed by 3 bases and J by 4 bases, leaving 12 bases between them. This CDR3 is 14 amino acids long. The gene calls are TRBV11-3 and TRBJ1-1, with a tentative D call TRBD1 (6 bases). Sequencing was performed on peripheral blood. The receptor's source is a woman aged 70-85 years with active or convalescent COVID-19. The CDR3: CASSLGGLGTEAFF. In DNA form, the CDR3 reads TGTGCCAGCAGCTTGGGGGGGCTGGGCACTGAAGCTTTCTTT.